These 24 T cell receptor beta chains came from one sample sequenced in a study of identifying expanded T cells in peripheral blood. Some clones are missing from TCRdb's copy, which holds only in-frame ones; the method was immunoSEQ multiplex PCR. The sample has approximately 100,000 clones, 70% to 90% seen once. Sequenced material: blood. Every receptor here comes from a person aged 18-70 years in good health.

The chain joins TRBV5-8 to TRBJ1-5; no clear D gene. The V gene lost 2 bases and the J gene lost 2 bases, with 8 bases spanning the gap. CDR3 length: 14 residues. Germline loops: CDR1 SGHTS, CDR2 YDEGEE. The CDR3 is CASSLRTGNQPQHF. Written as DNA, the CDR3 is TGTGCCAGCAGCTTACGAACAGGCAATCAGCCCCAGCATTTT.

This clone was recorded only once. The V call is TRBV30, the J call TRBJ2-1; TRBD1 matches at 9 bases. V shed 1 base and J 3 bases; nucleotides not matched to a gene: 4. Germline loops: CDR1 GTSNPN, CDR2 SVGIG (reference sequence). The CDR3 runs 15 residues. As DNA, the CDR3 is TGTGCCTGGAGTGACCGGGACAGGGACTACAATGAGCAGTTCTTC. Translation: CAWSDRDRDYNEQFF. The full variable domain, in which reference TRBV30 and TRBJ2-1 provide the parts outside the CDR3, is SQTIHQWPATLVQPVGSPLSLECTVEGTSNPNLYWYRQAAGRGLQLLFYSVGIGQISSEVPQNLSASRPQDRQFILSSKKLLLSDSGFYLCAWSDRDRDYNEQFFGPGTRLTVL.

The genes are TRBV5-1 and TRBJ2-1, with no clear D. V dropped 2 bases and J dropped 3 bases, with 9 bases sitting between them. Germline values: CDR1 SGHRS, CDR2 YFSETQ. This CDR3 spans 14 amino acids. CDR3: CASSFEALYNEQFF. The CDR3 DNA sequence: TGCGCCAGCAGCTTTGAAGCCCTCTACAATGAGCAGTTCTTC.

The chain is built from TRBV27 and TRBJ2-3, with 9 bases lining up with TRBD2. This CDR3 is 14 amino acids long. Germline V gene lookup returns CDR1 MNHEY and CDR2 SMNVEV (reference sequence). The trim removed 0 bases at V and 5 bases at J, leaving 0 bases unmatched. The CDR3 coding sequence is TGTGCCAGCAGTTTATCACTAGCGGGAGATACGCAGTATTTT. This sequence encodes CASSLSLAGDTQYF.

The gene calls are TRBV27 and TRBJ1-6, with 8 bases that match TRBD1. The CDR3 loop spans 15 amino acids. The J segment lost 9 bases and the V segment lost 5 bases, leaving 9 bases of the junction unmatched. Germline V CDR1 and CDR2: MNHEY, SMNVEV (reference sequence). The chain's CDR3 is CASSARGLISSPLHF. The CDR3 DNA follows: TGTGCCAGCAGTGCCAGGGGGCTGATTAGTTCACCCCTCCACTTT.

Comments on this clone: The same CDR3 can be traced to other DNA sequences in this sample. This chain uses TRBV28 with TRBJ2-7; D is ambiguous. Trimming removed 5 bases from V and 4 bases from J, with 6 bases in between. In germline, CDR1 is MDHEN, CDR2 SYDVKM. This CDR3 is 11 amino acids long. In nucleotides, the CDR3 is TGTGCCAGCAGTCTCAGATACGAGCAGTACTTC. Residues: CASSLRYEQYF.

This chain links TRBV7-3 with TRBJ2-1, with TRBD2 matching 9 bases. CDR3 length equals 15 residues. The trim removed 1 base at V and 6 bases at J, leaving 4 bases unmatched. Germline assignment: CDR1 SGHTA and CDR2 FQGTGA. The CDR3 nucleotides read TGTGCCAGCAGCTTAATAGTAGCGGGGGTCAATGAGCAGTTCTTC. It codes for CASSLIVAGVNEQFF.

This sequence joins TRBV27 and TRBJ2-7; 10 bases are shared with TRBD1. The CDR3 has 15 amino acids. The germline V gene has CDR1 MNHEY and CDR2 SMNVEV (reference sequence). V lost 5 bases to trimming and J lost 3 bases; unmatched junction nucleotides: 7. CDR3 sequence: CASSPWTGGHYEQYF. CDR3 DNA: TGTGCCAGCAGTCCCTGGACAGGGGGGCACTACGAGCAGTACTTC.

This clone is medium-sized. The same CDR3 also results from other DNA sequences found in this sample. The rearrangement links TRBV6-4 to TRBJ2-3; D remains unclear. CDR1 and CDR2 (germline): MRHNA, SNTAGT. V was cut by 2 bases and J by 0 bases, with 3 bases left in between. The CDR3 has 13 amino acids. This CDR3 is CASSDGSTDTQYF. DNA for the CDR3: TGTGCCAGCAGTGACGGGAGCACAGATACGCAGTATTTT.

This clone is medium-sized (0.01 to 0.1%) in the sample. V usage is TRBV6-4 and J usage is TRBJ2-3; 10 bases map to TRBD2. The length of the CDR3 is 15 residues. V shed 6 bases and J 2 bases; nucleotides not matched to a gene: 5. The germline gives CDR1 MRHNA, CDR2 SNTAGT. The CDR3 nucleotides are TGTGCCAGCAGCTTAGCGGGAGGCCCCACAGATACGCAGTATTTT. Amino acid sequence: CASSLAGGPTDTQYF.

This clone was detected a few times. The CDR3 region is CASSTLNEQFF. The DNA of the CDR3 is TGTGCCAGCAGCACCCTCAATGAGCAGTTCTTC. V usage is TRBV27 and J usage is TRBJ2-1, with D unresolved. CDR3 length: 11 residues. The V gene's germline CDR1 is MNHEY and CDR2 SMNVEV (reference sequence). Trimming took 6 bases from V and 6 from J, leaving 6 bases between them.

The CDR3 region is CASSARQGEQYF. The CDR3, as DNA: TGTGCCAGCAGCGCTAGACAGGGCGAGCAGTACTTC. This chain uses TRBV5-6 with TRBJ2-7, with 7 bases that match TRBD1. The V and J ends lost 4 bases and 6 bases, in that order; junction bases with no gene match: 4. This CDR3 has 12 amino acids. The germline V gene encodes CDR1 SGHDT and CDR2 YYEEEE.

V gene TRBV5-1 combines with J gene TRBJ2-1; 12 positions agree with TRBD2. The J segment lost 7 bases and the V segment lost 2 bases, leaving 4 bases of the junction unmatched. Germline V gives CDR1 SGHRS, CDR2 YFSETQ. This CDR3 is built from 15 residues. As DNA, the CDR3 is TGCGCCAGCAGCTTCCTAGCGGGGGGGCCGAATGAGCAGTTCTTC. The encoded protein is CASSFLAGGPNEQFF.

V gene TRBV15 combines with J gene TRBJ1-5, with TRBD1 identical over 10 bases. CDR3 length equals 15 residues. Per germline, CDR1 LNHNV and CDR2 YYDKDF (reference sequence). The V segment lost 4 bases and the J segment 9 bases; nucleotides outside the gene matches: 9. For the CDR3, the DNA is TGTGCCACCAGCAAAGGGACAGGGGAACTTGGGCCCCAGCATTTT. Its protein is CATSKGTGELGPQHF.

The chain recombines TRBV10-3 with TRBJ2-6; a possible D gene is TRBD1 (6 bases). CDR1 is ENHRY and CDR2 is SYGVKD in the germline V gene. The V end lost 4 bases, the J end lost 4 bases, and 20 bases lay between the germline ends. There are 18 residues in the CDR3. In DNA form, the CDR3 reads TGTGCCATCAGTGGTAATGACAGGACCTCGGGGGGGGCCAACGTCCTGACTTTC. The encoded protein is CAISGNDRTSGGANVLTF.

The CDR3 DNA is TGTGCCAGTAGCGTGGAAGCGAGCAATCAGCCCCAGCATTTT. Protein product: CASSVEASNQPQHF. This chain uses TRBV19 with TRBJ1-5, with D unclear. CDR1 is LNHDA and CDR2 is SQIVND in the germline V gene (reference sequence). The CDR3 is made up of 14 amino acids. Trimming removed 6 bases from V and 1 base from J, with 10 bases in between.

The chain employs TRBV5-1 and TRBJ2-7; the D gene is possibly TRBD1 (5 bases). Deletions cut 0 bases from V and 5 bases from J, with 12 bases between. CDR3 length equals 14 residues. CDR1 SGHRS and CDR2 YFSETQ come from the germline V gene. The CDR3 coding sequence is TGCGCCAGCAGCTTGGTTCAGGGTTGGGACGAGCAGTACTTC. Amino acid sequence: CASSLVQGWDEQYF.

The genes are TRBV5-1 and TRBJ2-5, with a weak D call TRBD1 (5 bases). This CDR3 is built from 14 residues. V was trimmed by 2 bases and J by 5 bases, leaving 13 bases between them. CDR1 and CDR2 (germline): SGHRS, YFSETQ. The CDR3 DNA is TGCGCCAGCAGCTTCTTAGGGGCCGGGGAGACCCAGTACTTC. This translates into CASSFLGAGETQYF.

V and J are TRBV5-4 and TRBJ2-5; D is perhaps TRBD1 (5 bases). The ends were cut back, 0 bases at V and 2 bases at J, with 5 bases in the middle. The germline V gene encodes CDR1 SGHNT and CDR2 YYREEE (reference sequence). The CDR3 sequence is 13 residues long. CDR3 sequence (DNA): TGTGCCAGCAGCTTGGGACAGCAAGAGACCCAGTACTTC. Its protein is CASSLGQQETQYF. Using reference TRBV5-4 and TRBJ2-5 for the parts outside the CDR3, the full variable domain is ETGVTQSPTHLIKTRGQQVTLRCSSQSGHNTVSWYQQALGQGPQFIFQYYREEENGRGNFPPRFSGLQFPNYSSELNVNALELDDSALYLCASSLGQQETQYFGPGTRLLVL.

This clone was seen a single time. The chain couples TRBV7-9 to TRBJ2-7, with 8 bases identical to TRBD2. This CDR3 spans 18 amino acids. Trimming at V came to 4 bases and at J to 3 bases, leaving 17 bases not matched to a gene. Germline V gene lookup returns CDR1 SEHNR and CDR2 FQNEAQ (reference sequence). The CDR3 region is CASSSQTSSGTRDYEQYF. Here the CDR3 DNA reads TGTGCCAGCAGCTCACAAACCTCTTCCGGGACTAGAGACTACGAGCAGTACTTC.

The gene calls are TRBV6-4 and TRBJ2-6; tentatively, D is TRBD2 (5 bases). The CDR3 is 16 amino acids. The V gene lost 4 bases and the J gene lost 0 bases, with 10 bases spanning the gap. Per germline, CDR1 MRHNA and CDR2 SNTAGT. The CDR3 nucleotides read TGTGCCAGCAGTGTATCGGGGAACTCTGGGGCCAACGTCCTGACTTTC. Translation: CASSVSGNSGANVLTF.

V usage is TRBV6-4 and J usage is TRBJ2-3; 7 bases align to TRBD1. CDR3 length equals 15 residues. With 6 bases clipped from V and 2 bases from J, the junction kept 8 bases outside the gene matches. Germline V gene lookup returns CDR1 MRHNA and CDR2 SNTAGT. CDR3 amino acids: CASSPGTDPTDTQYF. CDR3 coding DNA: TGTGCCAGCAGCCCCGGGACAGACCCCACAGATACGCAGTATTTT.

The chain links TRBV4-1 to TRBJ1-1; the D is unclear. Trimming took off 4 bases at V and 4 bases at J, with 19 bases between the two ends. Germline CDR1 and CDR2: MGHRA and YSYEKL. This CDR3 contains 16 residues. The CDR3 loop is CASSPYSTRSFTEAFF. CDR3 bases: TGCGCCAGCAGCCCTTACTCGACAAGGAGCTTCACTGAAGCTTTCTTT.

The V gene is TRBV6-1, the J gene TRBJ2-1, with 9 bases fitting TRBD1. With 10 bases clipped from V and 6 bases from J, the junction kept 10 bases outside the gene matches. The CDR3 contains 14 residues. Germline V CDR1 and CDR2: MNHNS, SASEGT. The CDR3 sequence is CATPRQGDGNEQFF. The DNA of the CDR3 is TGTGCCACCCCTAGACAGGGGGACGGCAATGAGCAGTTCTTC.